Here is one T cell receptor beta chain with its context. The sample belongs to a study of control samples from healthy donors and cancer patients. This table comes from immunoSEQ multiplex PCR, and its TCRdb copy is limited to in-frame clones, with some not included. This table holds 60,000 to 95,000 clones, under 90% found once. V was trimmed by 1 base and J by 2 bases, leaving 20 bases between them. From germline, CDR1 is SGDLS and CDR2 YYNGEE. This CDR3 region has 18 residues. This receptor was taken from a woman aged 45-60 years with colorectal cancer. The rearrangement uses TRBV9 and TRBJ2-3; D is possibly TRBD2 (7 bases). Input material: PBMCs. CDR3 loop: CASSVRSPGGPNTDTQYF. The CDR3 nucleotides are TGTGCCAGCAGCGTAAGATCTCCGGGGGGCCCCAACACAGATACGCAGTATTTT. Full variable domain (remainder filled in from reference TRBV9 and TRBJ2-3): DSGVTQTPKHLITATGQRVTLRCSPRSGDLSVYWYQQSLDQGLQFLIQYYNGEERAKGNILERFSAQQFPDLHSELNLSSLELGDSALYFCASSVRSPGGPNTDTQYFGPGTRLTVL.